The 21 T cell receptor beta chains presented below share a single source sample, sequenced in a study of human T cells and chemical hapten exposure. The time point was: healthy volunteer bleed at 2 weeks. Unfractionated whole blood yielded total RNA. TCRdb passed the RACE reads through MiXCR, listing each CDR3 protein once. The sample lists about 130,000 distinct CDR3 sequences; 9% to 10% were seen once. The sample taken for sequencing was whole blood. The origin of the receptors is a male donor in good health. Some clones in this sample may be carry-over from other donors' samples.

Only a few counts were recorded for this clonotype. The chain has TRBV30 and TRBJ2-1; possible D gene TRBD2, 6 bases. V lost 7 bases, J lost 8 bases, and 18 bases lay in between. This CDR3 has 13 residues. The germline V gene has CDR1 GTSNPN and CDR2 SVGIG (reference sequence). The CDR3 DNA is TGTGCCTCACCGGGACCCGGGGGATATGAGCAGTTCTTC. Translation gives CASPGPGGYEQFF. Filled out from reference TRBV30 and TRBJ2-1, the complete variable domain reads SQTIHQWPATLVQPVGSPLSLECTVEGTSNPNLYWYRQAAGRGLQLLFYSVGIGQISSEVPQNLSASRPQDRQFILSSKKLLLSDSGFYLCASPGPGGYEQFFGPGTRLTVL.

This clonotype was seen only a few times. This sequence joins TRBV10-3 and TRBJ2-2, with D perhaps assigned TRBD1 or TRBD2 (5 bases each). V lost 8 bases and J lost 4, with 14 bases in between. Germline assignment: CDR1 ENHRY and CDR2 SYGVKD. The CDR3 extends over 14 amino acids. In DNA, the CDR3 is TGTGCCATCGGGGGAGCTTCTTTCACCGGGGAGCTGTTTTTT. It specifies CAIGGASFTGELFF.

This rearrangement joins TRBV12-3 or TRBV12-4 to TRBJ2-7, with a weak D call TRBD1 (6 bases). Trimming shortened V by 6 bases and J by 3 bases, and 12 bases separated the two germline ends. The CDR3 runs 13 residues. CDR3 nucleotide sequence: TGTGCCAGCAGCCCAAGGGGGTTCTACGAGCAGTACTTC. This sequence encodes CASSPRGFYEQYF.

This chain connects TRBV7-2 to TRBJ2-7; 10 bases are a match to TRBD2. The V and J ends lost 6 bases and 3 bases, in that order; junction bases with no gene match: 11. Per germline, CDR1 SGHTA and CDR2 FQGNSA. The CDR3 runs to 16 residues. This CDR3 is CASSSIQTSGFYEQYF. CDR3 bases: TGTGCCAGCAGTTCGATTCAGACTAGCGGGTTCTACGAGCAGTACTTC.

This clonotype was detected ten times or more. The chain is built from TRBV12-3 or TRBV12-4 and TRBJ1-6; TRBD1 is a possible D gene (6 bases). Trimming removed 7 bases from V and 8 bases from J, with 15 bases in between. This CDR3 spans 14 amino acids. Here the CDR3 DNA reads TGTGCCAGCAAATTAGGACAGCGAGATTCACCCCTCCACTTT. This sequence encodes CASKLGQRDSPLHF.

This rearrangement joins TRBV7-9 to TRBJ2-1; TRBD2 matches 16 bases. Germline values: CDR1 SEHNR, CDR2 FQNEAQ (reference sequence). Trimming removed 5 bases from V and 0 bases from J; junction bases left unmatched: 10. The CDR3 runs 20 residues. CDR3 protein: CASSPGTSGRAWHSYNEQFF. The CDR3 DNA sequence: TGTGCCAGCAGCCCCGGGACTAGCGGGAGGGCCTGGCACTCCTACAATGAGCAGTTCTTC.

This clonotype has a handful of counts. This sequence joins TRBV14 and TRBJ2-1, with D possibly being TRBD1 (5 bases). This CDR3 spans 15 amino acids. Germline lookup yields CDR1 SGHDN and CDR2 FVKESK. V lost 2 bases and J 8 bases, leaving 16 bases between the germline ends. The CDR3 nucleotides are TGTGCCAGCAGCCAAATAAGGGGCCGGTCGGATGAGCAGTTCTTC. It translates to CASSQIRGRSDEQFF.

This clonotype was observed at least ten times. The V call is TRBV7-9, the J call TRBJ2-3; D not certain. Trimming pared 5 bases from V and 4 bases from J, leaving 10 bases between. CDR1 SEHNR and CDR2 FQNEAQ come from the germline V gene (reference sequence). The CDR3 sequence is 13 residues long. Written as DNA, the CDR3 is TGTGCCAGCAGCAGGGTCTCCGCAGATACGCAGTATTTT. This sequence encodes CASSRVSADTQYF.

CDR3 coding DNA: TGCAGTGCTAGAGATCGAGGAAGTGTAAACACTGAAGCTTTCTTT. As protein: CSARDRGSVNTEAFF. The rearrangement uses TRBV20-1 and TRBJ1-1; D remains ambiguous. The CDR3 is made up of 15 amino acids. Per germline, CDR1 DFQATT and CDR2 SNEGSKA (reference sequence). The V gene lost 0 bases and the J gene lost 2 bases, with 13 bases spanning the gap.

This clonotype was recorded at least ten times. The CDR3 region has the DNA TGCAGTGCTGACAGGGGTCAAGTGAACACTGAAGCTTTCTTT. Translated: CSADRGQVNTEAFF. The chain carries TRBV20-1 and TRBJ1-1; 8 nucleotides match TRBD1. Germline CDR1 is DFQATT and CDR2 is SNEGSKA (reference sequence). The CDR3 length is 14 residues. V trimming: 5 bases; J trimming: 0 bases; junction bases outside the gene matches: 5.

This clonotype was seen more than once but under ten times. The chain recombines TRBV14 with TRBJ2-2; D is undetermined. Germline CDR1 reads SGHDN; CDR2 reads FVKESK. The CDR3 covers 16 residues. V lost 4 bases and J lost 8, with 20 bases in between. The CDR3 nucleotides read TGTGCCAGCAGCCGAGACATGGGTGAACCATTTGGGGAGCTGTTTTTT. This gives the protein CASSRDMGEPFGELFF.

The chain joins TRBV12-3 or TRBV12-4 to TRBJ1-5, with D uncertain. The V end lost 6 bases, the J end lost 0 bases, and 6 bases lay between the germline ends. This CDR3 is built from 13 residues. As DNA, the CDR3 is TGTGCCAGCAGACAGAATAGCAATCAGCCCCAGCATTTT. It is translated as CASRQNSNQPQHF.

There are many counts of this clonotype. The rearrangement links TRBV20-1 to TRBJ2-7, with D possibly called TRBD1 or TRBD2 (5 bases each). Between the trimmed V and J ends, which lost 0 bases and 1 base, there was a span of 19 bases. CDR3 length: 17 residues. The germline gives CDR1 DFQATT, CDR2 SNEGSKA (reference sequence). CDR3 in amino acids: CSARDLRLQDGSYEQYF. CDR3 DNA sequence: TGCAGTGCTAGAGACCTAAGACTACAGGACGGGTCCTACGAGCAGTACTTC.

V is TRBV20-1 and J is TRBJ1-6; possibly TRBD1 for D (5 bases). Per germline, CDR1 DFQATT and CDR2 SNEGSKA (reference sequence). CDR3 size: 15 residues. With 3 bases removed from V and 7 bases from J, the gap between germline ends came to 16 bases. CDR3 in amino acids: CSARAGTVKNSPLHF. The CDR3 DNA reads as TGCAGTGCTAGGGCCGGGACGGTCAAAAATTCACCCCTCCACTTT.

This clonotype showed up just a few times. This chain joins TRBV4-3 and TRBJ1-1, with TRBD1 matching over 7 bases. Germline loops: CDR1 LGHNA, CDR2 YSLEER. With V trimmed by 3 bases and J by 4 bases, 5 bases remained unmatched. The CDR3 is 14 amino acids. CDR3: CASSQSTGPTEAFF. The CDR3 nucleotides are TGCGCCAGCAGCCAGTCGACAGGGCCCACTGAAGCTTTCTTT.

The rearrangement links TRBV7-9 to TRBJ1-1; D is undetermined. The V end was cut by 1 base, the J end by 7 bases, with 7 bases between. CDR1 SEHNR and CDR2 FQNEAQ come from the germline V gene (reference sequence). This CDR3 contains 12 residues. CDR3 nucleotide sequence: TGTGCCAGCAGCTTAGACGGGCTTGAAGCTTTCTTT. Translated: CASSLDGLEAFF.

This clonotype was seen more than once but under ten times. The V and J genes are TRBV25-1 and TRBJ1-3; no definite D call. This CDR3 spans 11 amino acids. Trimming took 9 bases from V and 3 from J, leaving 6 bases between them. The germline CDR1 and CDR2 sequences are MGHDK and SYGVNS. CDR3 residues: CASQFGNTIYF. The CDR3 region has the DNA TGTGCCAGTCAATTTGGAAACACCATATATTTT.

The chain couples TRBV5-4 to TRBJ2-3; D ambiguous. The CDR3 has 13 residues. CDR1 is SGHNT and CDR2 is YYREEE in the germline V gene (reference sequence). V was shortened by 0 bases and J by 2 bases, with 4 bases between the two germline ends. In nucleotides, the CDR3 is TGTGCCAGCAGCTTGGAGAACACAGATACGCAGTATTTT. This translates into CASSLENTDTQYF. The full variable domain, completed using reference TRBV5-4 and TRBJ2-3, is ETGVTQSPTHLIKTRGQQVTLRCSSQSGHNTVSWYQQALGQGPQFIFQYYREEENGRGNFPPRFSGLQFPNYSSELNVNALELDDSALYLCASSLENTDTQYFGPGTRLTVL.

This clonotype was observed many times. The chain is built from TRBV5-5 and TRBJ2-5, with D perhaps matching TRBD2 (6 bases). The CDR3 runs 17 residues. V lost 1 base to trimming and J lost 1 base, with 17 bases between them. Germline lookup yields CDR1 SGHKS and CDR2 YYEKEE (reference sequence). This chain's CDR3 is CASSLSWPGVSQETQYF. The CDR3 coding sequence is TGTGCCAGCAGCTTGTCCTGGCCGGGGGTAAGCCAAGAGACCCAGTACTTC. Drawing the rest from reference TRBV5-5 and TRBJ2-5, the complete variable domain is DAGVTQSPTHLIKTRGQQVTLRCSPISGHKSVSWYQQVLGQGPQFIFQYYEKEERGRGNFPDRFSARQFPNYSSELNVNALLLGDSALYLCASSLSWPGVSQETQYFGPGTRLLVL.

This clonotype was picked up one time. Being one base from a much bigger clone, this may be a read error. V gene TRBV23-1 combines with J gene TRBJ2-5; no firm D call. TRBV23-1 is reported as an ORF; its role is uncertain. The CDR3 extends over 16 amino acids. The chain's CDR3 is CASRPRSLPYQETHYF. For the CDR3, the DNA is TGCGCCAGCAGGCCGAGATCACTCCCGTACCAAGAGACCCATTACTTC.

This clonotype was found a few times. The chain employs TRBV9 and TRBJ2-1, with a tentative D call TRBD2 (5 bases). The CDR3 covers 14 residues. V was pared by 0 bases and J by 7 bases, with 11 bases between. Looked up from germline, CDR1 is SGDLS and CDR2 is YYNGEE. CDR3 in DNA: TGTGCCAGCAGCGTAGAAAGAGGGATGAATGAGCAGTTCTTC. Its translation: CASSVERGMNEQFF.